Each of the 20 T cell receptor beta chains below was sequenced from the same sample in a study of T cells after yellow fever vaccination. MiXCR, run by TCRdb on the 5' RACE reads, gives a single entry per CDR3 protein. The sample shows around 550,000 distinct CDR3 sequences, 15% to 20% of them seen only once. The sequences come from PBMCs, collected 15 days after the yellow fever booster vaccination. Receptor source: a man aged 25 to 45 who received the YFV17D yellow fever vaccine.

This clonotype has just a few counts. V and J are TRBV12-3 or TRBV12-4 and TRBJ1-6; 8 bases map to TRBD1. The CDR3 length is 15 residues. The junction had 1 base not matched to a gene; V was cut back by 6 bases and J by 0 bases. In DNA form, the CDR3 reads TGTGCCAGCAGAGGACAGGGCTCCTATAATTCACCCCTCCACTTT. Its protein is CASRGQGSYNSPLHF.

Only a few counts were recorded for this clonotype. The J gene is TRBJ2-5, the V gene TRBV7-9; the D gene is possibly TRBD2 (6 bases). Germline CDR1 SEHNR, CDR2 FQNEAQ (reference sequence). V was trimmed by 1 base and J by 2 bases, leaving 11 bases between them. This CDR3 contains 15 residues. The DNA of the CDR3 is TGTGCCAGCAGCTTAGGGGGGGAGTTTCAAGAGACCCAGTACTTC. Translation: CASSLGGEFQETQYF.

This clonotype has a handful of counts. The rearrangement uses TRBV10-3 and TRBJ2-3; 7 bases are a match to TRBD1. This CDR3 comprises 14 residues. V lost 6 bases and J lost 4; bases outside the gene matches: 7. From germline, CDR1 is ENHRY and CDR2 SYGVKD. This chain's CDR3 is CAIRDRSAPDTQYF. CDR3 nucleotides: TGTGCCATCAGGGACAGGTCTGCCCCAGATACGCAGTATTTT.

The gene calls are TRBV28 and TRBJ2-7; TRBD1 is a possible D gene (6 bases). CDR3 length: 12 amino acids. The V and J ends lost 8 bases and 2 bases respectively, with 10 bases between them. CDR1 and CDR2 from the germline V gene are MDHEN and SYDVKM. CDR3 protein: CASRDITYEQYF. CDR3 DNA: TGTGCCAGCCGGGACATAACCTACGAGCAGTACTTC.

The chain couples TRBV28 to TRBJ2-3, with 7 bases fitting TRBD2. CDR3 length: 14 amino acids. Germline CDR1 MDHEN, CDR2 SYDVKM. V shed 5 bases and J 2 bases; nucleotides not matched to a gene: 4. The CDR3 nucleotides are TGTGCCAGCAGTAGGCGGGGGACCACAGATACGCAGTATTTT. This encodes CASSRRGTTDTQYF.

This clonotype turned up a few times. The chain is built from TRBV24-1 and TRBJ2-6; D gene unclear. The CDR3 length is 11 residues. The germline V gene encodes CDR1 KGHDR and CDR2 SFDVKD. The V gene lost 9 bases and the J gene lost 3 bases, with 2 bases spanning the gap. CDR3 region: CATFGANVLTF. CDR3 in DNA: TGTGCCACCTTTGGGGCCAACGTCCTGACTTTC.

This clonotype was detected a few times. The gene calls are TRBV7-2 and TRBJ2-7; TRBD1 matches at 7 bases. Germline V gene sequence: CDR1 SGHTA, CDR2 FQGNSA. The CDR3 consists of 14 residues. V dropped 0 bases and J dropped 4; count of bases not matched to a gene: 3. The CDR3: CASSLAQGRYEQYF. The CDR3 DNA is TGTGCCAGCAGCTTAGCACAGGGGAGATACGAGCAGTACTTC.

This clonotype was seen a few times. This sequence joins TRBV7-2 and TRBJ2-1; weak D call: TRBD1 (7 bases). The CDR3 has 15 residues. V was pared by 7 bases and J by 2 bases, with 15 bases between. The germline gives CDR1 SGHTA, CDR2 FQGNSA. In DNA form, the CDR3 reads TGTGCCAGCACTCTCCAGGGGGGAACCTACAATGAGCAGTTCTTC. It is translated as CASTLQGGTYNEQFF. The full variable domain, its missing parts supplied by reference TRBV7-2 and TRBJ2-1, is GAGVSQSPSNKVTEKGKDVELRCDPISGHTALYWYRQSLGQGLEFLIYFQGNSAPDKSGLPSDRFSAERTGGSVSTLTIQRTQQEDSAVYLCASTLQGGTYNEQFFGPGTRLTVL.

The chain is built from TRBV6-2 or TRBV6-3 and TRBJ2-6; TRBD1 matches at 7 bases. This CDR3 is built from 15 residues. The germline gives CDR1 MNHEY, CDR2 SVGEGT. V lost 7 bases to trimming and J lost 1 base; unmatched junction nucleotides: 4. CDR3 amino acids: CASKTGFSGANVLTF. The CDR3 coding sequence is TGTGCCAGCAAGACAGGGTTTTCTGGGGCCAACGTCCTGACTTTC.

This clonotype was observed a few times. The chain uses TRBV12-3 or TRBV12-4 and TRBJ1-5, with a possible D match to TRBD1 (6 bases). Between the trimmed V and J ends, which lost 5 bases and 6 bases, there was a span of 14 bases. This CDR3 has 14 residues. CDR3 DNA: TGTGCCAGCAGTCCCCAGGGGATGGTTCAGCCCCAGCATTTT. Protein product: CASSPQGMVQPQHF.

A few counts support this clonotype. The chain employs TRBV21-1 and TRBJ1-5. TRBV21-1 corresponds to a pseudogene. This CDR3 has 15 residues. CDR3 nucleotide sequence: TGTGCCAGCAGCAAAGGGGAAAATAGCAATCAGCCCCAGCATTTT. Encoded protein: CASSKGENSNQPQHF.

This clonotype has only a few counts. In DNA form, the CDR3 reads TGTGCCTGGAACGGGAGGTACTCCTACGAGCAGTACTTC. Translated: CAWNGRYSYEQYF. The V and J genes are TRBV30 and TRBJ2-7, with 7 nucleotides matching TRBD2. Germline CDR1 and CDR2: GTSNPN and SVGIG (reference sequence). The junction had 3 bases not matched to a gene; V was cut back by 4 bases and J by 0 bases. This CDR3 is built from 13 residues.

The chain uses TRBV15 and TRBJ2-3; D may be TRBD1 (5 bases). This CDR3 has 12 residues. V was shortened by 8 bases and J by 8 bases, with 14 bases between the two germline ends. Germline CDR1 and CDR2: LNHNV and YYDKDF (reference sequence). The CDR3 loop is CATGRGQGTQYF. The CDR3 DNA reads TGTGCCACCGGGCGCGGCCAGGGTACGCAGTATTTT.

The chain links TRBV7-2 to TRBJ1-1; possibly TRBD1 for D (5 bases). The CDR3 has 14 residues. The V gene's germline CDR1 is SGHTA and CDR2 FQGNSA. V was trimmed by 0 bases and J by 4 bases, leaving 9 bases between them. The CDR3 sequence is CASSLAGRFTEAFF. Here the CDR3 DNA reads TGTGCCAGCAGCTTAGCGGGGCGCTTCACTGAAGCTTTCTTT.

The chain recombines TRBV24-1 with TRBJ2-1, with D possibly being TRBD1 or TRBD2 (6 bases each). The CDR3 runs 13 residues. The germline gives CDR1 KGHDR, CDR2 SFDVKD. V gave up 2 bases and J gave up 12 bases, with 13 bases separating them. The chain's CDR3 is CATSDSGALGQFF. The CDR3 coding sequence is TGTGCCACCAGTGATTCGGGGGCTTTGGGGCAGTTCTTC.

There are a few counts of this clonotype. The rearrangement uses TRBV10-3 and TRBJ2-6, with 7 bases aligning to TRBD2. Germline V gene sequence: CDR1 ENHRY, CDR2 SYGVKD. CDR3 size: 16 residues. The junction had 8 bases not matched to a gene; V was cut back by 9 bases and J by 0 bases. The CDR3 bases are TGTGCCATTCAAGCGGGACTTAGCTCTGGGGCCAACGTCCTGACTTTC. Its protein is CAIQAGLSSGANVLTF.

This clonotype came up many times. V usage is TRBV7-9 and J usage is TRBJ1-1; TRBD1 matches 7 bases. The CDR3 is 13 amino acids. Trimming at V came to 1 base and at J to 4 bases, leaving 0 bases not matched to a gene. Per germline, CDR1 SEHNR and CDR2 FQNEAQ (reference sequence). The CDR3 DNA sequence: TGTGCCAGCAGCTTAGACAGGGGCACTGAAGCTTTCTTT. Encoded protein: CASSLDRGTEAFF.

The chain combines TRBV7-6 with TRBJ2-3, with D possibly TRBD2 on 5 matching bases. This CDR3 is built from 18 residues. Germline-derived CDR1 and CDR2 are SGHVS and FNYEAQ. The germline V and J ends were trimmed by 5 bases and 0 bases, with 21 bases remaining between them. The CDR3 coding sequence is TGTGCCAGCAGCCCCCCCGCAGCACTAGGTCTGAGCACAGATACGCAGTATTTT. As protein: CASSPPAALGLSTDTQYF.

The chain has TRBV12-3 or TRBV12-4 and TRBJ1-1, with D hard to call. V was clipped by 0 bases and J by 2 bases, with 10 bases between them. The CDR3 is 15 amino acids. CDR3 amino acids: CASSLAGGFNTEAFF. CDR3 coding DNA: TGTGCCAGCAGTTTAGCTGGAGGGTTCAACACTGAAGCTTTCTTT.

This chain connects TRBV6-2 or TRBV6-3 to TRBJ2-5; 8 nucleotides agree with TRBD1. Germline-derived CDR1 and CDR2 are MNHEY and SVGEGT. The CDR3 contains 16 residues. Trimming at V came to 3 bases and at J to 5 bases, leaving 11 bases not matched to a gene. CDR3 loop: CASSYDVTGVRETQYF. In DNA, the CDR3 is TGTGCCAGCAGTTATGACGTGACAGGGGTTAGGGAGACCCAGTACTTC.